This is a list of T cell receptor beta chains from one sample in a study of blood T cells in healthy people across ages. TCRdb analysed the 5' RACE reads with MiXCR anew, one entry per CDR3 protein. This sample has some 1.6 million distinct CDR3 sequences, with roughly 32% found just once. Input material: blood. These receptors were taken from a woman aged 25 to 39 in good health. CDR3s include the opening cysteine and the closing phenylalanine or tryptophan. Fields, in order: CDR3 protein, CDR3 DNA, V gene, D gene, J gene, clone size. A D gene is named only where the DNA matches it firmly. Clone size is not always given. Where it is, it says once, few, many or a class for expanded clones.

CDR3aa: CASSLYAGGRTGELFF
CDR3nt: TGTGCCAGCAGTTTATACGCGGGGGGGCGCACCGGGGAGCTGTTTTTT
v_gene: TRBV27
d_gene: TRBD2
j_gene: TRBJ2-2
abundance: -

CDR3aa: CASSEGTSGTDTQYF
CDR3nt: TGTGCCAGCAGTGAAGGTACTAGCGGGACAGATACGCAGTATTTT
v_gene: TRBV6-1
d_gene: TRBD2
j_gene: TRBJ2-3
abundance: -

CDR3aa: CAWSETGNGYTF
CDR3nt: TGTGCCTGGAGTGAGACAGGGAATGGCTACACCTTC
v_gene: TRBV30
d_gene: TRBD1
j_gene: TRBJ1-2
abundance: -

CDR3aa: CASSHPSSGANLNQFF
CDR3nt: TGTGCCAGCAGCCACCCCTCTAGCGGGGCCAACCTGAACCAGTTCTTC
v_gene: TRBV7-9
d_gene: TRBD2
j_gene: TRBJ2-1
abundance: few

CDR3aa: CASSYSVRAVTGYGYTF
CDR3nt: TGTGCCAGCAGTTACTCGGTTAGGGCCGTCACGGGCTATGGCTACACCTTC
v_gene: TRBV6-5
d_gene: -
j_gene: TRBJ1-2
abundance: -

CDR3aa: CASSALTSGGNNEQFF
CDR3nt: TGTGCCAGCAGCGCCCTCACTAGCGGGGGTAACAATGAGCAGTTCTTC
v_gene: TRBV11-3
d_gene: TRBD2
j_gene: TRBJ2-1
abundance: few

CDR3aa: CSAGPQFF
CDR3nt: TGCAGTGCCGGGCCTCAGTTCTTC
v_gene: TRBV20-1
d_gene: -
j_gene: TRBJ2-1
abundance: few

CDR3aa: CSVSGGGSYNEQFF
CDR3nt: TGCAGCGTTTCCGGGGGGGGCTCCTACAATGAGCAGTTCTTC
v_gene: TRBV29-1
d_gene: TRBD2
j_gene: TRBJ2-1
abundance: many

CDR3aa: CASRGGINNSPLHF
CDR3nt: TGTGCCAGCCGCGGGGGGATTAATAATTCACCCCTCCACTTT
v_gene: TRBV2
d_gene: -
j_gene: TRBJ1-6
abundance: -

CDR3aa: CASSLTATGYSPLHF
CDR3nt: TGTGCCAGCAGTTTAACAGCGACAGGGTATTCACCCCTCCACTTT
v_gene: TRBV28
d_gene: TRBD1
j_gene: TRBJ1-6
abundance: few

CDR3aa: CASSSGVLAGARDEQFF
CDR3nt: TGCGCCAGCAGCTCGGGCGTCCTAGCGGGGGCAAGGGATGAGCAGTTCTTC
v_gene: TRBV5-1
d_gene: TRBD2
j_gene: TRBJ2-1
abundance: -

CDR3aa: CASRARQGAGSYGYTF
CDR3nt: TGTGCCAGCAGAGCGAGACAGGGGGCGGGTAGCTATGGCTACACCTTC
v_gene: TRBV4-2
d_gene: TRBD1
j_gene: TRBJ1-2
abundance: many

CDR3aa: CASRRGGPRQPQHF
CDR3nt: TGTGCCAGCAGGCGAGGGGGCCCGAGGCAGCCCCAGCATTTT
v_gene: TRBV3-1
d_gene: TRBD1
j_gene: TRBJ1-5
abundance: once

CDR3aa: CASSYQGLLTSYNEQFF
CDR3nt: TGTGCCAGCAGCTACCAGGGGCTTCTGACCTCCTACAATGAGCAGTTCTTC
v_gene: TRBV6-5
d_gene: -
j_gene: TRBJ2-1
abundance: -

CDR3aa: CSGGLAGTGELFF
CDR3nt: TGCAGCGGGGGACTAGCGGGAACCGGGGAGCTGTTTTTT
v_gene: TRBV29-1
d_gene: TRBD2
j_gene: TRBJ2-2
abundance: few

CDR3aa: CASRGGLAGASEQYF
CDR3nt: TGTGCCAGCAGGGGTGGACTAGCGGGAGCCTCCGAGCAGTACTTC
v_gene: TRBV28
d_gene: TRBD2
j_gene: TRBJ2-7
abundance: few

CDR3aa: CASSFTGAGDEQFF
CDR3nt: TGTGCCAGCAGTTTTACAGGGGCCGGGGATGAGCAGTTCTTC
v_gene: TRBV12-3/TRBV12-4
d_gene: TRBD1
j_gene: TRBJ2-1
abundance: few

CDR3aa: CASSPRVEPRAFF
CDR3nt: TGTGCCAGCAGCCCTCGGGTTGAACCACGAGCTTTCTTT
v_gene: TRBV7-2
d_gene: -
j_gene: TRBJ1-1
abundance: -

CDR3aa: CSAPHAVAETDTQYF
CDR3nt: TGCAGTGCTCCCCATGCGGTAGCCGAAACAGATACGCAGTATTTT
v_gene: TRBV20-1
d_gene: -
j_gene: TRBJ2-3
abundance: -

CDR3aa: CASSWEGTGTVEQYF
CDR3nt: TGTGCCAGCAGCTGGGAGGGGACAGGGACCGTCGAGCAGTACTTC
v_gene: TRBV7-9
d_gene: TRBD1
j_gene: TRBJ2-7
abundance: -

CDR3aa: CASSEFDIIGDTQYF
CDR3nt: TGTGCCAGCAGTGAATTCGACATTATCGGGGATACGCAGTATTTT
v_gene: TRBV25-1
d_gene: -
j_gene: TRBJ2-3
abundance: -

CDR3aa: CSARGTGDVEQYF
CDR3nt: TGCAGTGCTAGAGGGACAGGGGATGTCGAGCAGTACTTC
v_gene: TRBV20-1
d_gene: TRBD1
j_gene: TRBJ2-7
abundance: -

CDR3aa: CASSLGGLTHNEQFF
CDR3nt: TGTGCCAGCAGCCTAGGCGGCCTGACCCACAATGAGCAGTTCTTC
v_gene: TRBV9
d_gene: -
j_gene: TRBJ2-1
abundance: once

CDR3aa: CSATGLERGRGERFF
CDR3nt: TGCAGTGCTACCGGACTAGAAAGGGGGCGGGGCGAGCGGTTCTTC
v_gene: TRBV20-1
d_gene: -
j_gene: TRBJ2-1
abundance: -

CDR3aa: CASSSLTLRDEKLFF
CDR3nt: TGTGCCAGCAGTTCCCTGACTCTACGGGATGAAAAACTGTTTTTT
v_gene: TRBV27
d_gene: -
j_gene: TRBJ1-4
abundance: few

CDR3aa: CSASAGRSNQPQHF
CDR3nt: TGCAGTGCTAGCGCGGGACGTAGCAATCAGCCCCAGCATTTT
v_gene: TRBV20-1
d_gene: -
j_gene: TRBJ1-5
abundance: -

CDR3aa: CATSKGGLSSYEQYF
CDR3nt: TGTGCCACCAGCAAAGGCGGGCTCAGCTCCTACGAGCAGTACTTC
v_gene: TRBV15
d_gene: -
j_gene: TRBJ2-7
abundance: -

CDR3aa: CASSSPRGGTDTQYF
CDR3nt: TGTGCCAGCAGTTCCCCCCGGGGTGGTACAGATACGCAGTATTTT
v_gene: TRBV27
d_gene: -
j_gene: TRBJ2-3
abundance: -

CDR3aa: CASSLWGESPNEQYF
CDR3nt: TGTGCCAGCAGCTTATGGGGAGAATCCCCAAACGAGCAGTACTTC
v_gene: TRBV13
d_gene: -
j_gene: TRBJ2-7
abundance: few

CDR3aa: CASSLVPYEQYF
CDR3nt: TGTGCCAGCAGCTTAGTTCCCTACGAGCAGTACTTC
v_gene: TRBV7-9
d_gene: -
j_gene: TRBJ2-7
abundance: many

CDR3aa: CSPQGLTSYCYTF
CDR3nt: TGCAGCCCCCAGGGGTTAACTTCGTATTGCTACACCTTC
v_gene: TRBV20-1
d_gene: -
j_gene: TRBJ1-2
abundance: -

CDR3aa: CASTDSWGGYTF
CDR3nt: TGTGCCAGCACGGACAGCTGGGGTGGCTACACCTTC
v_gene: TRBV27
d_gene: -
j_gene: TRBJ1-2
abundance: -